This entry lists 7 T cell receptor beta chains sequenced from one sample in a study of T cell repertoires in cytomegalovirus infection (dated by TCRdb to between 2019 and 2020). The instrument was an Illumina HiSeq 1500. The public reads were reanalyzed by TCRdb: fastp trimming at Q25, MiXCR alignment, in-frame beta chains only. Rows are combined by CDR3 protein, so each entry shows the most common genes and DNA. This sample holds 740,000 or so distinct CDR3 sequences; 35% were observed only once. The ten most abundant clones make up 2.5% to 3% of the sample. The sample consisted of PBMCs. These receptor sequences come from a human donor in good health (CMV status not recorded). Some clones in this sample may be carry-over from other donors' samples.

The chain combines TRBV12-3 or TRBV12-4 with TRBJ1-2; the match to TRBD1 covers 8 bases. The V segment lost 6 bases and the J segment 5 bases; nucleotides outside the gene matches: 8. The CDR3 loop spans 14 amino acids. In nucleotides, the CDR3 is TGTGCCAGCAGCCCGGACAGGGTGTCATATGGCTACACCTTC. This gives the protein CASSPDRVSYGYTF.

This chain connects TRBV24-1 to TRBJ2-2, with a tentative D call TRBD2 (5 bases). The CDR3 runs 16 residues. Trimming left V 5 bases short and J 0 bases short, with 12 bases between. Germline V gives CDR1 KGHDR, CDR2 SFDVKD. CDR3 coding DNA: TGTGCCACCAGTGGAGGAGGACTCTCGAACACCGGGGAGCTGTTTTTT. Its translation: CATSGGGLSNTGELFF.

The CDR3 nucleotides read TGCGCCAGCAGTCAATACGGGTCTGGAACAATCGATACGCAGTATTTT. Its translation is CASSQYGSGTIDTQYF. The chain links TRBV23-1 to TRBJ2-3, with D uncertain. TRBV23-1 falls under the ORF class, with uncertain function. This CDR3 region has 16 residues. Trimming cost V 1 base and J 6 bases, with 17 bases left between them.

The chain has TRBV7-9 and TRBJ1-1; D is undetermined. The V gene lost 5 bases and the J gene lost 1 base, with 14 bases spanning the gap. Germline-derived CDR1 and CDR2 are SEHNR and FQNEAQ (reference sequence). The CDR3 has 15 residues. The CDR3 here is CASSQIRGPNTEAFF. The CDR3 DNA reads TGTGCCAGCAGCCAAATTCGTGGACCGAACACTGAAGCTTTCTTT.

This clonotype was counted only a few times. The chain has TRBV6-2 or TRBV6-3 and TRBJ2-1, with 9 bases matching TRBD1. V gave up 9 bases and J gave up 6 bases; unmatched junction bases: 9. CDR3 length: 14 residues. Germline CDR1 and CDR2: MNHEY and SVGEGT. The DNA of the CDR3 is TGTGCCAGTACCGGGACAGGGTATCGCAATGAGCAGTTCTTC. This translates into CASTGTGYRNEQFF.

The chain couples TRBV20-1 to TRBJ2-2, with TRBD2 matching over 10 bases. The CDR3 is 14 residues long. CDR1 DFQATT and CDR2 SNEGSKA come from the germline V gene (reference sequence). J gave up 6 bases and V 3 bases, and 4 bases lay outside the gene matches. The DNA of the CDR3 is TGCAGTGCTAGCCAGCGGGAGGGGTCCGGGGAGCTGTTTTTT. It is translated as CSASQREGSGELFF.

This chain uses TRBV28 with TRBJ1-2; the D is unclear. V shed 3 bases and J shed 8 bases, with 7 bases lying between them. The CDR3 extends over 11 amino acids. The germline V gene has CDR1 MDHEN and CDR2 SYDVKM. The CDR3 loop reads CASSFGWGYTF. As DNA, the CDR3 is TGTGCCAGCAGTTTTGGATGGGGCTACACCTTC.